The 10 T cell receptor beta chains listed next were all sequenced from one sample in a study of vaccination and CD4 T cells after COVID-19. Treatment specified: approximately 11-day PBMC culture with coronavirus spike peptide pools or control peptides (ViraFEST assay). These receptors lack a known antigen. Cultured CD4+ T cell DNA was sequenced using the Oncomine TCR Beta short-read assay. TCRdb redid the calling of the PCR reads with MiXCR, one entry per CDR3 protein. The data contain just over 9,500 distinct CDR3 sequences, under 70% of them singletons. Sequencing used CD4+ T cells from blood, cultured in vitro. These TCRs come from a human donor who had recovered from COVID-19.

The chain is built from TRBV20-1 and TRBJ1-5; no clear D. CDR1 DFQATT and CDR2 SNEGSKA come from the germline V gene (reference sequence). This CDR3 is built from 14 residues. V was clipped by 0 bases and J by 3 bases, with 9 bases between them. DNA of the CDR3: TGCAGTGCTAGAGACCGGGTCCTCAATCAGCCCCAGCATTTT. Translating gives CSARDRVLNQPQHF.

This clonotype was found a few times. The chain has TRBV20-1 and TRBJ1-2, with D tentatively TRBD1 (6 bases). The CDR3 is made up of 14 amino acids. Germline CDR1 DFQATT, CDR2 SNEGSKA (reference sequence). V was trimmed by 0 bases and J by 3 bases, leaving 11 bases between them. The CDR3, as DNA: TGCAGTGCTAGAGATGCCAGGGGAGACTATGGCTACACCTTC. Translating it yields CSARDARGDYGYTF.

This chain uses TRBV15 with TRBJ2-5; D possibly corresponds to TRBD1 (7 bases). Germline V gene lookup returns CDR1 LNHNV and CDR2 YYDKDF (reference sequence). The V and J ends lost 5 bases and 2 bases respectively, with 12 bases between them. The CDR3 totals 14 residues. The CDR3 region has the DNA TGTGCCACCAGCCCAGGGGGGTTTCAAGAGACCCAGTACTTC. This sequence encodes CATSPGGFQETQYF.

J is TRBJ2-7 and V is TRBV7-2, with a tentative D call TRBD1 (6 bases). V dropped 5 bases and J dropped 1 base, with 15 bases sitting between them. Germline V gives CDR1 SGHTA, CDR2 FQGNSA. There are 15 residues in the CDR3. The CDR3 DNA is TGTGCCAGCAGCCCGATCGGGACACTGTCCTACGAGCAGTACTTC. Protein: CASSPIGTLSYEQYF.

The J gene is TRBJ1-1, the V gene TRBV7-9; no definite D call. V lost 5 bases, J lost 1 base, and 14 bases lay in between. Germline loops: CDR1 SEHNR, CDR2 FQNEAQ (reference sequence). The CDR3 is 15 amino acids. Here the CDR3 DNA reads TGTGCCAGCAGCCCCCGACGGGTGGGGAACACTGAAGCTTTCTTT. This sequence encodes CASSPRRVGNTEAFF.

The chain combines TRBV10-3 with TRBJ2-2, with D hard to call. V lost 9 bases and J 5 bases, leaving 7 bases between the germline ends. CDR1 and CDR2 (germline): ENHRY, SYGVKD. CDR3 length: 11 residues. As DNA, the CDR3 is TGTGCCATTCGTGGGACCGGGGAGCTGTTTTTT. Encoded protein: CAIRGTGELFF.

This clonotype showed up just once. V gene TRBV19 combines with J gene TRBJ1-2; D might be TRBD1 (5 bases). The V end was cut by 5 bases, the J end by 2 bases, with 9 bases between. There are 13 residues in the CDR3. Germline CDR1 LNHDA, CDR2 SQIVND (reference sequence). The CDR3 bases are TGTGCCAGTAGTTCCTGGGACAACTATGGCTACACCTTC. Translation: CASSSWDNYGYTF.

The V call is TRBV10-3, the J call TRBJ2-3; TRBD2 matches 9 bases. V shed 5 bases and J 0 bases; nucleotides not matched to a gene: 3. This CDR3 spans 15 amino acids. From germline, CDR1 is ENHRY and CDR2 SYGVKD. The DNA of the CDR3 is TGTGCCATCAGTTTCACTAGCGGGAGCACAGATACGCAGTATTTT. This gives the protein CAISFTSGSTDTQYF.

In this sample, this clonotype turned up a few times. The chain uses TRBV24-1 and TRBJ1-2, with 9 bases that match TRBD1. V gave up 4 bases and J gave up 6 bases; unmatched junction bases: 8. The CDR3 consists of 15 residues. Germline CDR1 KGHDR, CDR2 SFDVKD. CDR3: CATSDTTGGADGYTF. The DNA of the CDR3 is TGTGCCACCAGTGACACCACAGGGGGCGCGGATGGCTACACCTTC.

The CDR3 sequence is CASSEGQIYGYTF. The CDR3 DNA reads as TGTGCCAGCAGTGAAGGCCAGATCTATGGCTACACCTTC. The V gene is TRBV2, the J gene TRBJ1-2; the D is unclear. CDR1 and CDR2 from the germline V gene are SNHLY and FYNNEI. Trimming took 1 base from V and 4 from J, leaving 7 bases between them. The CDR3 has 13 residues. Together with reference TRBV2 and TRBJ1-2, the CDR3 gives the full variable domain: EPEVTQTPSHQVTQMGQEVILRCVPISNHLYFYWYRQILGQKVEFLVSFYNNEISEKSEIFDDQFSVERPDGSNFTLKIRSTKLEDSAMYFCASSEGQIYGYTFGSGTRLTVV.